One and the same sample provided the 27 T cell receptor beta chains below, sequenced in a study of blood T cell repertoires in COVID-19. Sequencing was performed with immunoSEQ multiplex PCR; in TCRdb, only in-frame clones are kept and a portion is missing. The sample lists about 150,000 clones; 80% to 90% were seen once. The source material was peripheral blood. These TCRs come from a man aged 70 or older with acute or convalescent COVID-19.

The chain combines TRBV20-1 with TRBJ2-5; D gene uncertain. Per the germline V gene, CDR1 is DFQATT and CDR2 is SNEGSKA (reference sequence). The V end was cut by 4 bases, the J end by 5 bases, with 8 bases between. The CDR3 has 11 amino acids. DNA of the CDR3: TGCAGTGCTACCCTCCAGGAGACCCAGTACTTC. Protein: CSATLQETQYF.

V and J are TRBV7-6 and TRBJ2-1; 9 bases are shared with TRBD2. Losses at the gene ends were 6 bases for V and 0 bases for J; bases not matched to a gene: 6. Germline lookup yields CDR1 SGHVS and CDR2 FNYEAQ. The CDR3 is 16 residues long. This chain's CDR3 is CASSDRLAVSYNEQFF. In DNA, the CDR3 is TGTGCCAGCAGTGATCGACTAGCGGTCTCCTACAATGAGCAGTTCTTC.

The rearrangement uses TRBV28 and TRBJ2-4; a possible D gene is TRBD1 (6 bases). CDR3 length: 13 amino acids. Trimming left V 8 bases short and J 8 bases short, with 16 bases between. Germline V gene data show CDR1 as MDHEN and CDR2 as SYDVKM. In nucleotides, the CDR3 is TGTGCCAGCTGGGGGCGCCCCGGGTACATTCAGTACTTC. It codes for CASWGRPGYIQYF.

The rearrangement links TRBV29-1 to TRBJ2-3; 10 positions agree with TRBD2. V lost 7 bases, J lost 5 bases, and 15 bases stayed unmatched. The CDR3 loop spans 16 amino acids. Germline V lookup: CDR1 SQVTM, CDR2 ANQGSEA. CDR3 region: CSAATPGTSAKDTQYF. The CDR3 DNA reads TGCAGCGCCGCAACCCCCGGGACTAGCGCTAAAGATACGCAGTATTTT.

With respect to this clone: Other nucleotide sequences from this sample produce the same CDR3. The chain couples TRBV4-1 to TRBJ2-5; D unclear. The CDR3 totals 14 residues. Trimming left V 0 bases short and J 1 base short, with 6 bases between. The V gene's germline CDR1 is MGHRA and CDR2 YSYEKL. The CDR3 DNA reads TGCGCCAGCAGCCAAGACCCCGGCCAAGAGACCCAGTACTTC. Its protein is CASSQDPGQETQYF.

The chain is built from TRBV5-4 and TRBJ2-3; 9 nucleotides agree with TRBD2. V shed 0 bases and J 1 base; nucleotides not matched to a gene: 0. This CDR3 is 15 amino acids long. The germline gives CDR1 SGHNT, CDR2 YYREEE (reference sequence). This CDR3 reads CASSLASGGTDTQYF. The CDR3 bases are TGTGCCAGCAGCTTGGCTAGCGGGGGCACAGATACGCAGTATTTT.

The chain links TRBV5-1 to TRBJ2-2; TRBD1 aligns across 8 bases. The CDR3 is made up of 15 amino acids. The V segment lost 0 bases and the J segment 5 bases; nucleotides outside the gene matches: 3. Germline CDR1 and CDR2: SGHRS and YFSETQ. CDR3: CASSLGQGSTGELFF. The CDR3 DNA reads TGCGCCAGCAGCTTGGGACAGGGGAGTACCGGGGAGCTGTTTTTT. Filled out from reference TRBV5-1 and TRBJ2-2, the complete variable domain reads KAGVTQTPRYLIKTRGQQVTLSCSPISGHRSVSWYQQTPGQGLQFLFEYFSETQRNKGNFPGRFSGRQFSNSRSEMNVSTLELGDSALYLCASSLGQGSTGELFFGEGSRLTVL.

V is TRBV5-1 and J is TRBJ1-4; no clear D gene. CDR1 and CDR2 (germline): SGHRS, YFSETQ. This CDR3 is built from 14 residues. V gave up 5 bases and J gave up 8 bases, with 16 bases separating them. The CDR3 spells CASRPGIGMEKLFF. The CDR3 nucleotides are TGCGCCAGCAGGCCCGGGATTGGAATGGAAAAACTGTTTTTT.

This chain links TRBV2 with TRBJ1-2, with 9 bases identical to TRBD1. The CDR3 totals 15 residues. The ends lost 11 bases at V and 0 bases at J; junction bases unmatched: 10. The germline CDR1 and CDR2 sequences are SNHLY and FYNNEI. CDR3 protein: CAYNRDRATNYGYTF. The CDR3 DNA is TGTGCCTACAACCGGGACAGGGCCACTAACTATGGCTACACCTTC.

CDR3 protein: CASSPRGGRNEQYF. CDR3 nucleotides: TGTGCCAGTAGTCCTCGGGGAGGGCGGAACGAGCAGTACTTC. The chain links TRBV19 to TRBJ2-7; 7 bases are a match to TRBD2. This CDR3 spans 14 amino acids. J lost 5 bases, V lost 5 bases, and 9 bases had no gene match. Germline loops: CDR1 LNHDA, CDR2 SQIVND (reference sequence).

This rearrangement joins TRBV6-5 to TRBJ1-1, with 7 nucleotides matching TRBD1. The germline gives CDR1 MNHEY, CDR2 SVGAGI. The CDR3 length is 13 residues. V lost 2 bases, J lost 7 bases, and 4 bases stayed unmatched. The CDR3 sequence: CASSYDRVLEAFF. CDR3 bases: TGTGCCAGCAGTTACGACAGGGTCCTTGAAGCTTTCTTT.

CDR3 DNA: TGTGCCAGCAGCTTACAGGGTGGACTAGCGGGAGGGAAGGCAGATACGCAGTATTTT. Encoded protein: CASSLQGGLAGGKADTQYF. This rearrangement joins TRBV7-9 to TRBJ2-3; 15 bases are shared with TRBD2. The CDR3 is 19 amino acids. After removal of 2 bases from V and 4 bases from J, the junction contained 10 bases not matched to a gene. Germline CDR1 SEHNR, CDR2 FQNEAQ (reference sequence).

The table lists this clone with a count of one. The gene calls are TRBV7-6 and TRBJ2-2, with 9 bases fitting TRBD1. The CDR3 runs 17 residues. Germline V gene sequence: CDR1 SGHVS, CDR2 FNYEAQ. V gave up 1 base and J gave up 6 bases; unmatched junction bases: 9. In DNA form, the CDR3 reads TGTGCCAGCAGCTTAGGTCCCGGGACAGGGTTTGCCGGGGAGCTGTTTTTT. Protein product: CASSLGPGTGFAGELFF.

A few counts support this clone. The chain recombines TRBV3-1 (or the pseudogene TRBV3-2) with TRBJ2-1; no definite D call. V lost 2 bases, J lost 2 bases, and 10 bases lay in between. This CDR3 region has 15 residues. Germline V gives CDR1 LGHDT, CDR2 YNNKEL (reference sequence). The DNA of the CDR3 is TGTGCCAGCAGCCAATCGCCACAAACCTACAATGAGCAGTTCTTC. It encodes CASSQSPQTYNEQFF.

The chain recombines TRBV9 with TRBJ2-1; TRBD1 matches at 12 bases. V shed 4 bases, J shed 2 bases, and the junction held 4 bases outside the gene matches. This CDR3 contains 16 residues. Germline CDR1 SGDLS, CDR2 YYNGEE. The DNA for the CDR3 is TGTGCCAGCAGCAGGGGACAGGGGGCGACCTACAATGAGCAGTTCTTC. It is translated as CASSRGQGATYNEQFF.

CDR3 DNA: TGTGCCAGCAGCTTAGGGCAGGGCGGTGGCTATGGCTACACCTTC. Residues: CASSLGQGGGYGYTF. The gene calls are TRBV7-2 and TRBJ1-2, with a weak D call TRBD1 (5 bases). This CDR3 contains 15 residues. Germline CDR1 and CDR2: SGHTA and FQGNSA. V lost 1 base, J lost 4 bases, and 13 bases lay in between.

This chain links TRBV24-1 with TRBJ2-3, with TRBD2 matching over 14 bases. The length of the CDR3 is 17 residues. Trimming took 4 bases from V and 5 from J; bases not matched to a gene: 7. Germline assignment: CDR1 KGHDR and CDR2 SFDVKD. CDR3 in DNA: TGTGCCACCAGTGACACGACTAGCGGGAGGGCTGGAGATACGCAGTATTTT. Translated, it gives CATSDTTSGRAGDTQYF.

CDR3 sequence: CASIGQTGTGDSGANVLTF. DNA for the CDR3: TGTGCCAGTATAGGTCAGACCGGGACAGGCGATTCTGGGGCCAACGTCCTGACTTTC. The chain carries TRBV19 and TRBJ2-6; 8 nucleotides agree with TRBD1. V shed 7 bases and J 1 base; nucleotides not matched to a gene: 15. Germline CDR1 is LNHDA and CDR2 is SQIVND (reference sequence). The CDR3 loop spans 19 amino acids.

The chain recombines TRBV6-5 with TRBJ2-2; D uncertain. V was trimmed by 6 bases and J by 4 bases, leaving 6 bases between them. The CDR3 length is 12 residues. CDR1 and CDR2 (germline): MNHEY, SVGAGI. The CDR3 DNA is TGTGCCAGCAGACAGTTCACCGGGGAGCTGTTTTTT. Protein product: CASRQFTGELFF.

This rearrangement joins TRBV5-4 to TRBJ2-6, with TRBD1 matching over 10 bases. V was clipped by 4 bases and J by 1 base; unmatched bases: 11. CDR1 and CDR2 from the germline V gene are SGHNT and YYREEE (reference sequence). There are 19 residues in the CDR3. CDR3 amino acids: CASSAYRDRGTSGANVLTF. The CDR3 nucleotides read TGTGCCAGCAGCGCTTACCGGGACAGGGGAACGTCTGGGGCCAACGTCCTGACTTTC.

This chain uses TRBV2 with TRBJ1-5; no clear D. Germline lookup yields CDR1 SNHLY and CDR2 FYNNEI. The CDR3 consists of 15 residues. Trimming removed 6 bases at V and 3 bases at J, with 15 bases between. As DNA, the CDR3 is TGTGCCAGCAGCTTGGAGGTAGGGATCAATCAGCCCCAGCATTTT. It encodes CASSLEVGINQPQHF.

This chain uses TRBV27 with TRBJ2-2; the match to TRBD2 covers 8 bases. The trim removed 8 bases at V and 4 bases at J, leaving 15 bases unmatched. Germline V lookup: CDR1 MNHEY, CDR2 SMNVEV (reference sequence). The CDR3 extends over 17 amino acids. The CDR3 loop is CASGLGGGRLLTGELFF. The CDR3 DNA is TGTGCCAGCGGGTTGGGGGGCGGGAGGCTCCTCACCGGGGAGCTGTTTTTT.

The J gene is TRBJ2-7, the V gene TRBV4-1, with 7 positions matching TRBD2. This CDR3 has 15 amino acids. The germline V gene encodes CDR1 MGHRA and CDR2 YSYEKL. J was trimmed by 1 base and V by 0 bases; bases with no gene match: 3. Here the CDR3 DNA reads TGCGCCAGCAGCCAAGAGGGCGGGAGATCCTACGAGCAGTACTTC. Its translation: CASSQEGGRSYEQYF.

The V gene is TRBV24-1, the J gene TRBJ2-3; tentative D call: TRBD1 (6 bases). Germline CDR1 reads KGHDR; CDR2 reads SFDVKD. Trimming removed 3 bases from V and 2 bases from J, with 14 bases in between. The CDR3 contains 16 residues. CDR3 sequence (DNA): TGTGCCACCAGTGATGGGCAGGGGTTCTACACAGATACGCAGTATTTT. It is translated as CATSDGQGFYTDTQYF.

This clone was picked up a small number of times. The rearrangement joins TRBV6-5 to TRBJ2-1, with 13 bases that match TRBD2. The CDR3 consists of 15 residues. With V trimmed by 5 bases and J by 8 bases, 6 bases remained unmatched. Germline values: CDR1 MNHEY, CDR2 SVGAGI. In DNA form, the CDR3 reads TGTGCCAGCAGTCCCGGACTAGCGGGAGCTTATGAGCAGTTCTTC. Encoded protein: CASSPGLAGAYEQFF.

The chain uses TRBV6-5 and TRBJ1-2; D possibly corresponds to TRBD1 (6 bases). Germline-derived CDR1 and CDR2 are MNHEY and SVGAGI. This CDR3 has 14 amino acids. V was clipped by 6 bases and J by 0 bases, with 11 bases between them. CDR3 amino acids: CASRLQGPNYGYTF. The CDR3 DNA is TGTGCCAGCAGGCTACAGGGTCCTAACTATGGCTACACCTTC.

This sequence joins TRBV5-6 and TRBJ2-5; maybe TRBD1 (5 bases). CDR3 length: 17 amino acids. V gave up 1 base and J gave up 2 bases, with 18 bases separating them. The germline V gene has CDR1 SGHDT and CDR2 YYEEEE. The CDR3 here is CASSLLQGRSLQETQYF. The CDR3 DNA sequence: TGTGCCAGCAGCTTGCTCCAGGGTCGATCGCTACAAGAGACCCAGTACTTC.